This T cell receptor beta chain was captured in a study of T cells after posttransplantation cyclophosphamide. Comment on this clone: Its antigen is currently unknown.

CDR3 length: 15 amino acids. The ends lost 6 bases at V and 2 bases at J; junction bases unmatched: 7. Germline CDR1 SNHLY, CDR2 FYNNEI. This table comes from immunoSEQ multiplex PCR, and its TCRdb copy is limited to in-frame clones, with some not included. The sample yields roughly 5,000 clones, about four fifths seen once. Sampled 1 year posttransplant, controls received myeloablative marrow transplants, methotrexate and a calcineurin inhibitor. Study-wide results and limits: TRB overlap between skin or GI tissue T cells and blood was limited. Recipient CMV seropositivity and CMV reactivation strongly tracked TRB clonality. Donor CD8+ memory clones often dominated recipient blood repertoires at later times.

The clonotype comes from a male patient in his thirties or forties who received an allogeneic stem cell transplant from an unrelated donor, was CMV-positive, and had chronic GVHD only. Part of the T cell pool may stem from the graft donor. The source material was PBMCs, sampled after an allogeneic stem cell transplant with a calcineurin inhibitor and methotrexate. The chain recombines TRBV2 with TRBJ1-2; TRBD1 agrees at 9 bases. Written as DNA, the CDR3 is TGTGCCAGCAGGCCGGGACAGGGTCAAAACTATGGCTACACCTTC. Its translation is CASRPGQGQNYGYTF.